This entry concerns a single TCR beta chain. Antigen: not known. The data belong to a study of cytomegalovirus exposure and HLA in healthy donors. Study-wide points: Data from an earlier analysis indicated that most TCR beta V segments were productive either about 87% or about 30% of the time. In a later analysis, specific HLA alleles were associated with 15,000 to 20,000 TCR beta sequences at a 0.05 false discovery rate. Indistinguishable V segments such as TRBV6-2 and TRBV6-3 were excluded.

V gave up 8 bases and J gave up 4 bases, with 11 bases separating them. The CDR3 extends over 13 amino acids. Germline lookup yields CDR1 WNHNN and CDR2 SYGVQD (reference sequence). PCR involved 60 Vbeta and 13 Jbeta primers. Measured with immunoSEQ multiplex PCR; TCRdb has only the in-frame clones, and not every one. The sample includes approximately 200,000 clones, 79% of them seen just once. The chain recombines TRBV10-1 with TRBJ2-2; D is uncertain. Sample: PBMCs. This TCR derives from a young woman in good health and CMV-seronegative. CDR3 sequence (DNA): TGCGCCAGCGGGTACAGAGCCACCGGGGAGCTGTTTTTT. It is translated as CASGYRATGELFF.